A selection of T cell receptor beta chains follows, all from one sample in a study of blood T cell repertoires in COVID-19. Libraries were prepared by immunoSEQ multiplex PCR; TCRdb keeps only in-frame clonotypes and omits some of them. The table shows 250,000 to 300,000 clones, with 80% to 90% occurring only once. Specimen: peripheral blood. Receptor source: a woman in her thirties or forties who had recovered from COVID-19. Each CDR3 is given with its conserved first and last residue. D genes are given only for firm matches. Size values are once, few and many counts, or a class for expanded clones, and some rows have none.

j_call: TRBJ2-1
v_call: TRBV6-5
clone_size: .
d_call: .
cdr3_nt: TGTGCCAGCAGCATCCAGGTGTTTGAGCAGTTCTTC
cdr3_aa: CASSIQVFEQFF

j_call: TRBJ2-5
v_call: TRBV10-3
clone_size: .
d_call: .
cdr3_nt: TGTGCCATCAGTGAGGGGGGCGCGGAGACCCAGTACTTC
cdr3_aa: CAISEGGAETQYF

j_call: TRBJ2-6
v_call: TRBV3-1/TRBV3-2
clone_size: .
d_call: TRBD2
cdr3_nt: TGTGCCAGCAGCCCCACCAACCCACGGGGGGACTGGGCCAACGTCCTGACTTTC
cdr3_aa: CASSPTNPRGDWANVLTF

j_call: TRBJ2-1
v_call: TRBV18
clone_size: once
d_call: .
cdr3_nt: TGTGCCAGCTCCCGTGGTACGGGAGCCGAGAGGGATGAGCAGTTCTTC
cdr3_aa: CASSRGTGAERDEQFF

j_call: TRBJ2-7
v_call: TRBV5-5
clone_size: .
d_call: .
cdr3_nt: TGTGCCAGCAGCCCACAGGCCTACGAGCAGTACTTC
cdr3_aa: CASSPQAYEQYF

j_call: TRBJ1-2
v_call: TRBV27
clone_size: .
d_call: .
cdr3_nt: TGTGCCAGTTCGTATGGGGCTAGCTATGGCTACACCTTC
cdr3_aa: CASSYGASYGYTF

j_call: TRBJ1-4
v_call: TRBV4-3
clone_size: .
d_call: .
cdr3_nt: TGCGCCAGCAGCCAAGGAGACATTAATGAAAAACTGTTTTTT
cdr3_aa: CASSQGDINEKLFF

j_call: TRBJ2-1
v_call: TRBV5-1
clone_size: .
d_call: .
cdr3_nt: TGCGCCAGCAGCATAAGCTCTACCTACAATGAGCAGTTCTTC
cdr3_aa: CASSISSTYNEQFF

j_call: TRBJ2-3
v_call: TRBV4-1
clone_size: .
d_call: TRBD1
cdr3_nt: TGCGCCAGCAGTCCGAAGGACAGGCCAACAGATACGCAGTATTTT
cdr3_aa: CASSPKDRPTDTQYF

j_call: TRBJ2-3
v_call: TRBV2
clone_size: .
d_call: .
cdr3_nt: TGTGCCAGCGGAAGAACTACTAGGAGAAGCACAGATACGCAGTATTTT
cdr3_aa: CASGRTTRRSTDTQYF

j_call: TRBJ1-1
v_call: TRBV6-4
clone_size: .
d_call: .
cdr3_nt: TGTGCCAGCAGGGACAGAGTCATGAACACTGAAGCTTTCTTT
cdr3_aa: CASRDRVMNTEAFF

j_call: TRBJ2-7
v_call: TRBV7-6
clone_size: .
d_call: TRBD1
cdr3_nt: TGTGCCAGCAGCTTAGCCGGGACAGGGGCCCACGAGCAGTACTTC
cdr3_aa: CASSLAGTGAHEQYF

j_call: TRBJ2-1
v_call: TRBV6-5
clone_size: .
d_call: TRBD2
cdr3_nt: TGTGCCAGCACCAAGACTAGCGGGGCCTACAATGAGCAGTTCTTC
cdr3_aa: CASTKTSGAYNEQFF

j_call: TRBJ1-3
v_call: TRBV5-4
clone_size: .
d_call: .
cdr3_nt: TGTGCCAGCAGCTTCGGTGGAAACACCATATATTTT
cdr3_aa: CASSFGGNTIYF

j_call: TRBJ2-2
v_call: TRBV7-4
clone_size: .
d_call: TRBD2
cdr3_nt: TGTGCCAGCAGCTTTTGGCTAGCGGGGGTCACCGGGGAGCTGTTTTTT
cdr3_aa: CASSFWLAGVTGELFF

j_call: TRBJ2-3
v_call: TRBV4-1
clone_size: .
d_call: TRBD2
cdr3_nt: TGCGCCAGCAGCCAAGAACCTAGCGGGACTAGCACAGATACGCAGTATTTT
cdr3_aa: CASSQEPSGTSTDTQYF

j_call: TRBJ2-1
v_call: TRBV19
clone_size: .
d_call: TRBD1
cdr3_nt: TGTGCCAGTAGTCGGACAGGGGCGGTTGAGCAGTTCTTC
cdr3_aa: CASSRTGAVEQFF

j_call: TRBJ1-1
v_call: TRBV7-9
clone_size: .
d_call: .
cdr3_nt: TGTGCCAGCAGCTTATATCCGGTCGATAAGTTTGTAGCTTTCTTT
cdr3_aa: CASSLYPVDKFVAFF

j_call: TRBJ2-7
v_call: TRBV4-2
clone_size: .
d_call: .
cdr3_nt: TGTGCCAGCAGCCCGTGGGGGCGACGGAAACCTAACGAGCAGTACTTC
cdr3_aa: CASSPWGRRKPNEQYF

j_call: TRBJ2-1
v_call: TRBV5-1
clone_size: .
d_call: TRBD2
cdr3_nt: TGCGCCAGCAGCCATGGACTAGCGGGGGACAATGAGCAGTTCTTC
cdr3_aa: CASSHGLAGDNEQFF

j_call: TRBJ2-2
v_call: TRBV7-2
clone_size: .
d_call: .
cdr3_nt: TGTGCCAGCAGCTTAAAGGGGCGCACCGGGGAGCTGTTTTTT
cdr3_aa: CASSLKGRTGELFF

j_call: TRBJ1-5
v_call: TRBV30
clone_size: .
d_call: .
cdr3_nt: TGTGCCTGGGGGGACAATAGCAATCAGCCCCAGCATTTT
cdr3_aa: CAWGDNSNQPQHF

j_call: TRBJ1-6
v_call: TRBV3-1/TRBV3-2
clone_size: few
d_call: TRBD1
cdr3_nt: TGTGCCAGCAGCCGGGACAGGGGTAATTCACCCCTCCACTTT
cdr3_aa: CASSRDRGNSPLHF

j_call: TRBJ2-7
v_call: TRBV27
clone_size: .
d_call: .
cdr3_nt: TGTGCCAGCCGGGGGTTAGGGGTGGCCTACGAGCAGTACTTC
cdr3_aa: CASRGLGVAYEQYF

j_call: TRBJ2-1
v_call: TRBV5-1
clone_size: few
d_call: .
cdr3_nt: TGCGCCAGCAGCTTGGATGTAGGGGGACACAATGAGCAGTTCTTC
cdr3_aa: CASSLDVGGHNEQFF